The 19 T cell receptor beta chains listed next were all sequenced from one sample in a study of blood T cell repertoires in COVID-19. Sequencing was performed with immunoSEQ multiplex PCR; in TCRdb, only in-frame clones are kept and a portion is missing. The sample lists approximately 190,000 clones; roughly 84% were seen once. The sample was PBMCs or T cells enriched from blood (not recorded which). The receptors stem from a woman aged 25 to 39 who had been exposed to COVID-19.

This clone was seen just once. This chain connects TRBV7-9 to TRBJ2-2, with TRBD2 matching over 8 bases. J lost 6 bases, V lost 4 bases, and 13 bases had no gene match. Germline V lookup: CDR1 SEHNR, CDR2 FQNEAQ (reference sequence). CDR3 length equals 17 residues. CDR3 region: CASSSTGGLGAAGELFF. The CDR3 DNA reads TGTGCCAGCAGCTCCACGGGGGGGTTGGGGGCCGCCGGGGAGCTGTTTTTT.

V usage is TRBV19 and J usage is TRBJ2-7, with TRBD1 as a possible D gene (6 bases). The CDR3 contains 15 residues. In germline, CDR1 is LNHDA, CDR2 SQIVND (reference sequence). Trimming shortened V by 8 bases and J by 1 base, and 18 bases separated the two germline ends. The CDR3 nucleotides are TGTGCCAGTGGCCTGGCAGGGGACCTTTCCTACGAGCAGTACTTC. Translated: CASGLAGDLSYEQYF.

The CDR3 is CASSWANGVETQYF. For the CDR3, the DNA is TGTGCCAGCAGCTGGGCCAACGGGGTGGAGACCCAGTACTTC. The chain carries TRBV7-6 and TRBJ2-5; TRBD2 might be the D (5 bases). The CDR3 is made up of 14 amino acids. Trimming removed 4 bases at V and 5 bases at J, with 14 bases between. The germline V gene encodes CDR1 SGHVS and CDR2 FNYEAQ.

The chain joins TRBV30 to TRBJ2-2, with 8 bases aligning to TRBD1. This CDR3 comprises 13 residues. Germline CDR1 is GTSNPN and CDR2 is SVGIG (reference sequence). J was trimmed by 5 bases and V by 3 bases; bases with no gene match: 2. The CDR3 loop is CAWSRDRTGELFF. The CDR3 DNA reads TGTGCCTGGAGCCGGGACAGGACCGGGGAGCTGTTTTTT. Complete variable domain (other parts from reference TRBV30 and TRBJ2-2): SQTIHQWPATLVQPVGSPLSLECTVEGTSNPNLYWYRQAAGRGLQLLFYSVGIGQISSEVPQNLSASRPQDRQFILSSKKLLLSDSGFYLCAWSRDRTGELFFGEGSRLTVL.

This clone was seen more than once but under ten times. The chain is built from TRBV21-1 and TRBJ1-6; TRBD1, the table's D call, lacks a check against the DNA. TRBV21-1 is shown as a pseudogene. The CDR3 totals 17 residues. CDR3 nucleotide sequence: TGTGCCAGCAGGCAAAGCCCCCATGCAGGGAAGGGTTCACCCCTCCACTTT. Its translation is CASRQSPHAGKGSPLHF.

For the CDR3, the DNA is TGTGCCAGTAGTATAGATCGAGGCAAGGAGGTGGATGAAAAACTGTTTTTT. It encodes CASSIDRGKEVDEKLFF. The genes are TRBV19 and TRBJ1-4, with D unclear. The CDR3 consists of 17 residues. CDR1 LNHDA and CDR2 SQIVND come from the germline V gene (reference sequence). V was cut by 0 bases and J by 6 bases, with 17 bases left in between.

V is TRBV18 and J is TRBJ2-3, with D possibly TRBD2 on 6 matching bases. This CDR3 contains 16 residues. Germline V gene lookup returns CDR1 KGHSH and CDR2 LQKENI. The V end was cut by 6 bases, the J end by 7 bases, with 23 bases between. The CDR3 protein is CASSPSSPWDSNTQYF. The CDR3 coding sequence is TGTGCCAGCTCGCCAAGCTCCCCCTGGGACTCCAATACGCAGTATTTT.

The V and J genes are TRBV6-1 and TRBJ1-5; possible D gene TRBD1, 5 bases. Germline lookup yields CDR1 MNHNS and CDR2 SASEGT. The CDR3 sequence is 18 residues long. Trimming took off 0 bases at V and 7 bases at J, with 22 bases between the two ends. CDR3 nucleotides: TGTGCCAGCAGTGAAGCGAAGGTCAGCAGGGAGGTCCGACAGCCCCAGCATTTT. Translating it yields CASSEAKVSREVRQPQHF.

The V gene is TRBV5-1, the J gene TRBJ1-6; D not certain. The CDR3 is 15 residues long. Germline loops: CDR1 SGHRS, CDR2 YFSETQ. With 4 bases removed from V and 6 bases from J, the gap between germline ends came to 14 bases. The CDR3 loop is CASSLNGGPNSPLHF. CDR3 nucleotide sequence: TGCGCCAGCAGCCTAAACGGAGGGCCTAATTCACCCCTCCACTTT.

About this clone: Other DNA variants within this sample encode the same CDR3. The chain is built from TRBV2 and TRBJ2-1; no definite D call. Germline V CDR1 and CDR2: SNHLY, FYNNEI. The V gene lost 0 bases and the J gene lost 6 bases, with 3 bases spanning the gap. The CDR3 contains 12 residues. The CDR3 sequence: CASSEASNEQFF. The CDR3, as DNA: TGTGCCAGCAGTGAAGCTAGCAATGAGCAGTTCTTC.

V and J are TRBV2 and TRBJ2-7; perhaps TRBD2 as D (5 bases). The germline CDR1 and CDR2 sequences are SNHLY and FYNNEI. The CDR3 is made up of 14 amino acids. The V end lost 4 bases, the J end lost 2 bases, and 12 bases lay between the germline ends. The CDR3 sequence is CASSGPAGAYEQYF. The CDR3 region has the DNA TGTGCCAGCAGTGGTCCGGCGGGTGCCTACGAGCAGTACTTC.

The chain links TRBV5-4 to TRBJ1-2; 8 bases are shared with TRBD1. CDR1 is SGHNT, CDR2 YYREEE, per germline (reference sequence). The CDR3 extends over 17 amino acids. V dropped 0 bases and J dropped 6; count of bases not matched to a gene: 13. Here the CDR3 DNA reads TGTGCCAGCAGCTTGGCAAGCGCAGGGGGCAGGATGCATGGCTACACCTTC. This translates into CASSLASAGGRMHGYTF.

The chain combines TRBV7-9 with TRBJ2-7; 9 nucleotides match TRBD2. The V segment lost 4 bases and the J segment 0 bases; nucleotides outside the gene matches: 13. This CDR3 has 18 amino acids. Germline lookup yields CDR1 SEHNR and CDR2 FQNEAQ (reference sequence). The DNA for the CDR3 is TGTGCCAGCAGCTCCCCGCGCGTGCTAGCGGGGACCTCCTACGAGCAGTACTTC. Its translation is CASSSPRVLAGTSYEQYF.

J is TRBJ1-6 and V is TRBV6-5, with D possibly matching TRBD1 (5 bases). V was clipped by 1 base and J by 7 bases, with 14 bases between them. Germline CDR1 and CDR2: MNHEY and SVGAGI. The CDR3 has 16 residues. CDR3 in amino acids: CASSYLVTAKNSPLHF. As DNA, the CDR3 is TGTGCCAGCAGTTACTTGGTGACAGCAAAAAATTCACCCCTCCACTTT.

The chain employs TRBV5-1 and TRBJ1-2; a possible D gene is TRBD1 (5 bases). Germline values: CDR1 SGHRS, CDR2 YFSETQ. Trimming left V 6 bases short and J 3 bases short, with 21 bases between. This CDR3 has 16 amino acids. The chain's CDR3 is CASTTDLGPQDYGYTF. The CDR3 DNA is TGCGCCAGCACAACGGATCTGGGTCCACAGGACTATGGCTACACCTTC.

The chain links TRBV6-2 or TRBV6-3 to TRBJ2-2; TRBD2 aligns across 11 bases. Germline V lookup: CDR1 MNHEY, CDR2 SVGEGT. V was clipped by 0 bases and J by 2 bases; unmatched bases: 2. This CDR3 has 17 amino acids. Here the CDR3 reads CASSYSGLAANTGELFF. The CDR3 DNA sequence: TGTGCCAGCAGTTACTCGGGACTAGCGGCAAACACCGGGGAGCTGTTTTTT.

The chain carries TRBV7-8 and TRBJ1-2; 7 positions match TRBD1. With V trimmed by 5 bases and J by 4 bases, 4 bases remained unmatched. Per germline, CDR1 SGHVS and CDR2 FQNEAQ. This CDR3 contains 13 residues. The CDR3 reads CASSGGTAYGYTF. CDR3 bases: TGTGCCAGCAGCGGCGGGACAGCCTATGGCTACACCTTC.

V gene TRBV30 combines with J gene TRBJ1-6, with a weak D call TRBD1 (5 bases). Germline V CDR1 and CDR2: GTSNPN, SVGIG (reference sequence). The ends were cut back, 1 base at V and 8 bases at J, with 12 bases in the middle. The length of the CDR3 is 14 residues. The CDR3 coding sequence is TGTGCCTGGAGTGCAGGGCTAAGAGATTCACCCCTCCACTTT. It is translated as CAWSAGLRDSPLHF.

The CDR3 DNA reads as TGTGCCAGCAGCCTGGCTTTCACGAACACTGAAGCTTTCTTT. As protein: CASSLAFTNTEAFF. The J gene is TRBJ1-1, the V gene TRBV3-1 (or the pseudogene TRBV3-2); D is unresolved. V dropped 4 bases and J dropped 1 base, with 10 bases sitting between them. This CDR3 comprises 14 residues. The germline gives CDR1 LGHDT, CDR2 YNNKEL (reference sequence).